A selection of T cell receptor beta chains follows, all from one sample in a study of Tregs in tolerant kidney transplant recipients. Method: immunoSEQ multiplex PCR; TCRdb's copy keeps in-frame clones and lacks some. Of 90,000 or so clones listed, over 85% are singletons. The source was CD4+ T cells from blood (PBMCs), collected 12 months after the transplant. Every receptor here comes from a human patient who received a combined kidney and bone marrow transplant. Some T cells here may be from the graft donor. The CDR3 runs from the conserved cysteine through the conserved F or W. D genes are given only for firm matches. Where a row states a size, it is once, few, many or the class of an expanded clone; other rows omit it.

d_gene	abundance	v_gene	j_gene	CDR3aa	CDR3nt
TRBD2	NA	TRBV7-9	TRBJ2-3	CASSFGLAGGSNTDTQYF	TGTGCCAGCAGCTTCGGACTAGCGGGGGGGTCAAACACAGATACGCAGTATTTT
NA	NA	TRBV14	TRBJ2-1	CASSQASAAQGDNEQFF	TGTGCCAGCAGCCAAGCTTCGGCGGCCCAAGGCGACAATGAGCAGTTCTTC
TRBD1	NA	TRBV29-1	TRBJ1-2	CSVEKTGNYGYTF	TGCAGCGTGGAAAAGACAGGGAACTATGGCTACACCTTC
TRBD2	NA	TRBV29-1	TRBJ2-3	CSVDEGAAGITDTQYF	TGCAGCGTTGATGAGGGTGCAGCGGGAATCACAGATACGCAGTATTTT
TRBD2	NA	TRBV2	TRBJ2-7	CASRAAGEGLAGRPLSYEQYF	TGTGCCAGCAGGGCAGCAGGAGAGGGACTAGCGGGAAGACCCCTCTCCTACGAGCAGTACTTC
TRBD1	once	TRBV5-4	TRBJ2-3	CASSYGRDRSADTQYF	TGTGCCAGCAGCTACGGACGGGACAGATCGGCAGATACGCAGTATTTT
NA	NA	TRBV20-1	TRBJ2-7	CSYRVLDEQYF	TGCAGCTACAGGGTCCTAGACGAGCAGTACTTC
TRBD2	NA	TRBV7-2	TRBJ2-7	CASSLEGLANPYEQYF	TGTGCCAGCAGCTTAGAGGGACTAGCGAACCCCTACGAGCAGTACTTC
TRBD2	few	TRBV19	TRBJ2-1	CASSFLGEGFNEQFF	TGTGCCAGTAGTTTCCTAGGGGAGGGGTTCAATGAGCAGTTCTTC
TRBD2	NA	TRBV4-1	TRBJ2-3	CASSHDVAGLTDTQYF	TGCGCCAGCAGCCATGATGTAGCGGGCCTGACAGATACGCAGTATTTT
NA	NA	TRBV6-6	TRBJ2-3	CASRGGDSTDTQYF	TGTGCTTCTCGAGGGGGGGATAGCACAGATACGCAGTATTTT
NA	NA	TRBV4-3	TRBJ2-7	CASSQVGAETLYEQYF	TGCGCCAGCAGCCAAGTTGGAGCGGAGACCCTCTACGAGCAGTACTTC
TRBD2	NA	TRBV5-5	TRBJ2-3	CASSPGGLRDDTDTQYF	TGTGCCAGCAGCCCGGGGGGGCTTAGGGATGATACAGATACGCAGTATTTT
NA	NA	TRBV4-1	TRBJ2-5	CASSRLIPGVGETQYF	TGCGCCAGCAGCCGACTTATCCCAGGGGTTGGGGAGACCCAGTACTTC
TRBD1	NA	TRBV5-1	TRBJ1-1	CASSVLTGSGTEAFF	TGCGCCAGCAGCGTATTGACAGGGTCTGGCACTGAAGCTTTCTTT
TRBD1	NA	TRBV28	TRBJ1-4	CASSPGTGIGANEKLFF	TGTGCCAGCAGTCCCGGGACAGGGATTGGGGCTAATGAAAAACTGTTTTTT
NA	NA	TRBV29-1	TRBJ2-1	CSVERLLRDNEQFF	TGCAGCGTTGAGAGACTACTCAGAGACAATGAGCAGTTCTTC
NA	NA	TRBV6-5	TRBJ1-2	CASSPQGGGGYTF	TGTGCCAGCAGTCCGCAAGGTGGAGGTGGCTACACCTTC
NA	NA	TRBV9	TRBJ1-5	CASSVSISQPQHF	TGTGCCAGCAGCGTATCTATAAGTCAGCCCCAGCATTTT
TRBD1	NA	TRBV6-5	TRBJ2-7	CASRDLTGGLYEQYF	TGTGCCAGCAGGGACTTAACAGGGGGCCTCTACGAGCAGTACTTC
NA	NA	TRBV18	TRBJ1-1	CASSPSKNTEAFF	TGTGCCAGCTCACCAAGCAAGAACACTGAAGCTTTCTTT
NA	NA	TRBV6-6	TRBJ2-2	CASRHMQGLYTGELFF	TGTGCCAGCAGACATATGCAGGGGCTCTACACCGGGGAGCTGTTTTTT
NA	NA	TRBV19	TRBJ2-4	CASSPQIAKNIQYF	TGTGCCAGTAGTCCTCAGATAGCCAAAAACATTCAGTACTTC
TRBD2	NA	TRBV4-2	TRBJ2-1	CASSPFKGGGALLYNEQFF	TGTGCCAGCAGCCCGTTTAAGGGCGGGGGGGCCTTGCTGTACAATGAGCAGTTCTTC
TRBD1	once	TRBV5-1	TRBJ2-3	CASSGTGGNTDTQYF	TGCGCCAGCAGCGGTACAGGGGGCAATACAGATACGCAGTATTTT
NA	NA	TRBV5-6	TRBJ1-2	CASSLKFVGAGADGYTF	TGTGCCAGCAGCTTGAAGTTTGTGGGGGCGGGAGCAGATGGCTACACCTTC
NA	NA	TRBV5-1	TRBJ1-5	CASSLEYTQGVRPQHF	TGCGCCAGCAGCTTGGAGTATACCCAGGGTGTGAGACCCCAGCATTTT
TRBD2	NA	TRBV6-1	TRBJ2-5	CASSDLGTSGGAKTQYF	TGTGCCAGCAGTGATCTCGGGACTAGCGGGGGGGCGAAGACCCAGTACTTC
TRBD2	NA	TRBV5-1	TRBJ2-5	CASSYSGEETQYF	TGCGCCAGCAGCTATAGCGGGGAAGAGACCCAGTACTTC
NA	once	TRBV30	TRBJ1-1	CAWSVNRYTEAFF	TGTGCCTGGAGTGTAAACCGGTACACTGAAGCTTTCTTT
NA	NA	TRBV15	TRBJ2-5	CATSRGQGGETQYF	TGTGCCACCAGCAGAGGACAGGGAGGAGAGACCCAGTACTTC
NA	NA	TRBV10-3	TRBJ2-5	CAISDGGGETQYF	TGTGCCATCAGTGATGGTGGAGGGGAGACCCAGTACTTC
NA	NA	TRBV11-2	TRBJ2-3	CASSLGSGVYTDTQYF	TGTGCCAGCAGCTTAGGATCGGGGGTCTACACAGATACGCAGTATTTT
NA	NA	TRBV18	TRBJ1-1	CASSPAARTEAFF	TGTGCCAGCTCACCGGCCGCGCGGACTGAAGCTTTCTTT